These T cell receptor beta chains were read from a single sample in a study of beta chain features in type 1 diabetes. The data were produced by immunoSEQ multiplex PCR, yet TCRdb's version contains in-frame clones alone and is incomplete. The top ten clones hold around 0.026% of a sample with almost 250,000 clones, 13% to 15% of them seen once. Input material: naive CD4+ T cells from blood. The receptors shown here come from a woman aged 40-49 years in good health. Each CDR3 is given with its conserved first and last residue. Fields, in order: D gene, clone size, V gene, J gene, CDR3 protein, CDR3 DNA. D genes are given only for firm matches. The size entry is marked missing in some rows and otherwise reads once, few, many or a size class.

.	.	TRBV4-3	TRBJ1-2	CASSQVGGNYGYTF	TGCGCCAGCAGCCAAGTCGGGGGGAACTATGGCTACACCTTC
.	few	TRBV5-1	TRBJ1-1	CASSSGARMNTEAFF	TGCGCCAGCAGTTCCGGAGCACGCATGAACACTGAAGCTTTCTTT
TRBD2	few	TRBV5-5	TRBJ2-3	CASSLQRTSGVTDTQYF	TGTGCCAGCAGCTTACAACGGACTAGCGGGGTTACAGATACGCAGTATTTT
.	few	TRBV25-1	TRBJ1-3	CASSEVGGTIYF	TGTGCCAGCAGTGAAGTCGGGGGCACCATATATTTT
.	many	TRBV7-2	TRBJ2-1	CASSARGYEQFF	TGTGCCAGCAGCGCCAGAGGGTATGAGCAGTTCTTC
.	.	TRBV19	TRBJ2-4	CASRRERVQHF	TGTGCCAGTCGTCGAGAGAGGGTTCAGCACTTC
.	few	TRBV18	TRBJ2-2	CASWSGELFF	TGTGCCAGCTGGAGCGGGGAGCTGTTTTTT
.	.	TRBV7-2	TRBJ2-7	CASSLAGGPLEQYF	TGTGCCAGCAGCTTAGCGGGGGGGCCGTTAGAGCAGTACTTC
.	few	TRBV4-2	TRBJ2-7	CASSQEFRGNSYEQYF	TGTGCCAGCAGCCAAGAGTTTCGGGGGAACTCCTACGAGCAGTACTTC
.	few	TRBV4-3	TRBJ2-1	CASSHQGNEQFF	TGCGCCAGCAGCCACCAGGGTAATGAGCAGTTCTTC
.	few	TRBV2	TRBJ2-2	CASSGGRNGELFF	TGTGCCAGCAGTGGGGGCAGGAACGGGGAGCTGTTTTTT
.	once	TRBV7-9	TRBJ1-2	CASSLARGSMRAYGYTF	TGTGCCAGCAGCTTAGCGCGTGGATCCATGCGGGCTTATGGCTACACCTTC
TRBD1	.	TRBV6-5	TRBJ2-7	CASNRGLAYEQYF	TGTGCCAGCAACAGGGGGCTTGCCTACGAGCAGTACTTC
TRBD1	.	TRBV7-2	TRBJ1-2	CAGARGRINYGYTF	TGTGCCGGGGCCAGGGGGCGAATTAACTATGGCTACACCTTC
TRBD1	.	TRBV5-1	TRBJ2-5	CASSFGQGARETQYF	TGCGCCAGCAGCTTCGGCCAGGGGGCGCGAGAGACCCAGTACTTC
TRBD1	few	TRBV7-2	TRBJ1-1	CASSLQQGERTEAFF	TGTGCCAGCAGTTTACAACAGGGGGAGAGAACTGAAGCTTTCTTT
.	few	TRBV28	TRBJ2-2	CASSLYGQFPKNTGELFF	TGTGCCAGCAGTTTATACGGACAGTTCCCGAAGAACACCGGGGAGCTGTTTTTT
.	.	TRBV29-1	TRBJ2-7	CSVVGGTYEQYF	TGCAGCGTTGTCGGAGGTACCTACGAGCAGTACTTC
TRBD1	.	TRBV19	TRBJ2-7	CASSIYGQGRSYEQYF	TGTGCCAGTAGTATATATGGACAGGGTAGGTCCTACGAGCAGTACTTC
TRBD1	few	TRBV7-8	TRBJ1-1	CASSHGTGYKNTEAFF	TGTGCCAGCAGCCACGGGACAGGGTATAAGAACACTGAAGCTTTCTTT
.	.	TRBV29-1	TRBJ1-3	CSVAHDSAGNTIYF	TGCAGCGTCGCTCACGACAGTGCTGGAAACACCATATATTTT
.	.	TRBV19	TRBJ1-1	CASSTGMNTEAFF	TGTGCCAGTAGTACAGGGATGAACACTGAAGCTTTCTTT
.	.	TRBV25-1	TRBJ2-5	CASTGLQETQYF	TGTGCCAGTACAGGCCTCCAAGAGACCCAGTACTTC
.	few	TRBV1	TRBJ2-2	CTSSQGNPGLPTGELFF	TGCACCAGCAGCCAAGGGAACCCGGGACTTCCCACCGGGGAGCTGTTTTTT
.	.	TRBV27	TRBJ1-2	CASSSTPYGYTF	TGTGCCAGCAGTTCAACACCCTATGGCTACACCTTC
TRBD1	.	TRBV5-5	TRBJ2-5	CASRTGTGQETQYF	TGTGCCAGCAGGACCGGGACAGGGCAAGAGACCCAGTACTTC
.	.	TRBV7-2	TRBJ2-7	CASSLPPAYEQYF	TGTGCCAGCAGCCTCCCCCCTGCCTACGAGCAGTACTTC
.	few	TRBV27	TRBJ2-6	CASSPWGLSGANVLTF	TGTGCCAGCAGCCCCTGGGGGCTCTCTGGGGCCAACGTCCTGACTTTC
.	.	TRBV7-9	TRBJ2-3	CASSFHGADTQYF	TGTGCCAGCAGCTTTCACGGGGCAGATACGCAGTATTTT
TRBD1	.	TRBV7-9	TRBJ2-3	CASSLQGAGINTQYF	TGTGCCAGCAGCCTACAGGGGGCCGGAATTAATACGCAGTATTTT
TRBD1	once	TRBV4-3	TRBJ1-2	CASSQDWTGGNGYTF	TGCGCCAGCAGCCAAGACTGGACAGGGGGTAATGGCTACACCTTC
.	few	TRBV6-5	TRBJ2-7	CASSYSAQGIYEQYF	TGTGCCAGCAGTTACTCGGCTCAGGGCATCTACGAGCAGTACTTC
.	few	TRBV5-4	TRBJ1-2	CASSLAGTGDSYGYTF	TGTGCCAGCAGCTTGGCCGGAACAGGCGATTCTTATGGCTACACCTTC
TRBD2	.	TRBV6-1	TRBJ2-3	CAIRTSGGPDTQYF	TGTGCCATAAGGACTAGCGGGGGGCCAGATACGCAGTATTTT
.	.	TRBV7-8	TRBJ1-2	CASSDRLGHGYTF	TGTGCCAGCTCTGACAGGTTGGGGCACGGCTACACCTTC
TRBD1	few	TRBV11-2	TRBJ2-2	CASSLETGIRELFF	TGTGCCAGCAGCTTAGAGACAGGGATACGGGAGCTGTTTTTT